The following is a T cell receptor beta chain sequence with its context. This sample was included in a study of blood T cell repertoires in COVID-19. Study summary: Samples representing acute and convalescent COVID-19 were sourced from the United States, Italy and Spain. PBMCs, B-cell-depleted T cells, or T cells provided the cDNA or gDNA that made up the material.

Original methodology: For nucleated cells, counts were estimated from reference gene primer amplification. Produced via immunoSEQ multiplex PCR; TCRdb's table is partial and in-frame only. V and J calls and clone size come straight from that table; D and trimming were deduced from the DNA. This sample yields approximately 240,000 clones, of which roughly 88% are seen a single time; 1.2% to 1.5% belongs to the top ten. V was clipped by 6 bases and J by 7 bases; unmatched bases: 5. CDR3 length: 15 amino acids. Germline lookup yields CDR1 MRHNA and CDR2 SNTAGT. V is TRBV6-4 and J is TRBJ1-6; 11 bases align to TRBD1. Source material: peripheral blood. This clonotype was sampled from a woman aged 40-49 years who had recovered from COVID-19. CDR3 residues: CASSGGTGGNSPLHF. CDR3 coding DNA: TGTGCCAGCAGCGGGGGGACAGGGGGAAATTCACCCCTCCACTTT.